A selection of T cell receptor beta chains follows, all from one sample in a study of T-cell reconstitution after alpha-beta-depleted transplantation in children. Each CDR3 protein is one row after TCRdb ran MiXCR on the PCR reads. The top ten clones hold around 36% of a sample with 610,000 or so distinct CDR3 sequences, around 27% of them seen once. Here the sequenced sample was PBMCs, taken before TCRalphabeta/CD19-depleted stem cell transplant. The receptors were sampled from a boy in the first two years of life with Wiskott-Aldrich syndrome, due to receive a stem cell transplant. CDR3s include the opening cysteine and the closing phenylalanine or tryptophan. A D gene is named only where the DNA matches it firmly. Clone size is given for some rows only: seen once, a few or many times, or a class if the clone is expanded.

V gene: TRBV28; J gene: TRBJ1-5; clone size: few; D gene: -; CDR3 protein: CASSLGHLVQPQHF; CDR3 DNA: TGTGCCAGCAGTTTAGGGCATTTGGTCCAGCCCCAGCATTTT
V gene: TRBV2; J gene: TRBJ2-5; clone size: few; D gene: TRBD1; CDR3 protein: CASSATGKETQYF; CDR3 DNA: TGTGCCAGCAGTGCGACAGGGAAGGAGACCCAGTACTTC
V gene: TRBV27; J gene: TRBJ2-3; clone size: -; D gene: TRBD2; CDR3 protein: CASSLRLAASDTQYF; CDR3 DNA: TGTGCCAGCAGTTTACGTCTAGCGGCCTCAGATACGCAGTATTTT
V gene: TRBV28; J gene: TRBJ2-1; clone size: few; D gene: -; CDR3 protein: CASSLYSGASPFF; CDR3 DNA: TGTGCCAGCAGTTTATATTCCGGGGCCAGTCCGTTCTTC
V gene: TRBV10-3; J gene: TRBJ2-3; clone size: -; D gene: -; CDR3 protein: CAISALMAATDTQYF; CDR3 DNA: TGTGCCATCAGTGCGCTTATGGCGGCCACAGATACGCAGTATTTT
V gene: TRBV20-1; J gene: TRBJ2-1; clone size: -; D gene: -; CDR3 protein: CSASTLALYNEQFF; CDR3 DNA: TGCAGTGCTAGCACCCTAGCGCTGTACAATGAGCAGTTCTTC
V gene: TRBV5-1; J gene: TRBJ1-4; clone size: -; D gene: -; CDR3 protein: CASSLVPSAEKLFF; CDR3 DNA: TGCGCCAGCAGCTTGGTACCGTCGGCCGAAAAACTGTTTTTT
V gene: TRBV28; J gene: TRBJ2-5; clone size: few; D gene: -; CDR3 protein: CASSPTASQETQYF; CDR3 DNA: TGTGCCAGCAGTCCCACCGCTAGTCAAGAGACCCAGTACTTC
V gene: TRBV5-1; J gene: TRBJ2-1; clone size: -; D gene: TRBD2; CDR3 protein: CASSLSTSGRASVNEQFF; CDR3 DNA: TGCGCCAGCAGCCTCTCGACTAGCGGGAGGGCCTCAGTAAATGAGCAGTTCTTC
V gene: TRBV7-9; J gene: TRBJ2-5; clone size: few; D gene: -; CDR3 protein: CASSVRTPLQETQYF; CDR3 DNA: TGTGCCAGCAGCGTTAGAACTCCACTCCAAGAGACCCAGTACTTC
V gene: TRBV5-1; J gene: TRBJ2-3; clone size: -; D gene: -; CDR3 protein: CASSWTRSAGTDTQYF; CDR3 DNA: TGCGCCAGCAGCTGGACTCGCTCCGCGGGCACAGATACGCAGTATTTT
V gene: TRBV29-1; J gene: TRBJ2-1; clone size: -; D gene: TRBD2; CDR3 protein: CSVEDGGLAVYEQFF; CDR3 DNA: TGCAGCGTTGAAGATGGGGGACTAGCTGTATATGAGCAGTTCTTC
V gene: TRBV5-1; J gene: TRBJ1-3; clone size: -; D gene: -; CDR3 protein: CASSLGQASGNTIYF; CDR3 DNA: TGCGCCAGCAGCTTGGGACAGGCCTCTGGAAACACCATATATTTT
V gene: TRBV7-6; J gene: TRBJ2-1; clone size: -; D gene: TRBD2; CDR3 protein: CASSVRTSGVGNEQFF; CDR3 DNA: TGTGCCAGCAGTGTTAGGACTAGCGGGGTGGGGAATGAGCAGTTCTTC
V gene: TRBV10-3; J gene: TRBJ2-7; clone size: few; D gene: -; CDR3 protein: CAISGGASGGEQYF; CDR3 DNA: TGTGCCATCAGTGGCGGGGCGTCCGGTGGCGAGCAGTACTTC
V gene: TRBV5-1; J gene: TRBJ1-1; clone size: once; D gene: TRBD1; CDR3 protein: CASSKDRARDTEAFF; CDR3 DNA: TGCGCCAGCAGCAAAGACAGGGCTCGAGACACTGAAGCTTTCTTT
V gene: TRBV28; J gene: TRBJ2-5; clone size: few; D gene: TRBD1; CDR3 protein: CASSSFGTGDQETQYF; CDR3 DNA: TGTGCCAGCAGTTCATTCGGGACAGGAGACCAAGAGACCCAGTACTTC
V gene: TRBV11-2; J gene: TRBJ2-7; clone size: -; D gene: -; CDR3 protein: CASSRLRDYEQYF; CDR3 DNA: TGTGCCAGCAGTCGCCTGAGGGACTACGAGCAGTACTTC